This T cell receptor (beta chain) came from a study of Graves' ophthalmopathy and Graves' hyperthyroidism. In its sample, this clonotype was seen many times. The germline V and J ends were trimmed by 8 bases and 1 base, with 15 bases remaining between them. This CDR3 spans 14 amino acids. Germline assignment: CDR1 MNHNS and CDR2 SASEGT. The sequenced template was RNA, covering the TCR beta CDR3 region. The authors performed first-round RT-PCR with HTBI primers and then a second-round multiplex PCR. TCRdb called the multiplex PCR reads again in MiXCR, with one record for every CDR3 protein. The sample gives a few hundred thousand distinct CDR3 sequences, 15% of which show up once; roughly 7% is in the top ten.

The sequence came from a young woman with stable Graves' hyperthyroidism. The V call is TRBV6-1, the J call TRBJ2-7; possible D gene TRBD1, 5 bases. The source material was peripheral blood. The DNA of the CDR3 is TGTGCCAGCGAACAAGGGGCTTTTTCCTACGAGCAGTACTTC. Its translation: CASEQGAFSYEQYF.